This T cell receptor (beta chain) stems from a study of cytomegalovirus exposure and HLA in healthy donors. Looking at the study overall: Early released data comprised about 90 million unique TCRs from HLA-typed donors. Membership in the Caucasian-associated ancestry cluster was found for 81% of nearly 400 genotyped donors.

Worth noting for this clone: Its specificity is not known.

V was pared by 4 bases and J by 5 bases, with 8 bases of the junction left unmatched. The germline gives CDR1 SGDLS, CDR2 YYNGEE. The CDR3 covers 16 residues. Vbeta (60) and Jbeta (13) primers were used in the PCR. The protocol was immunoSEQ multiplex PCR, while the TCRdb copy is restricted to in-frame clones and leaves out a portion. This repertoire shows around 120,000 clones, roughly 80% found once; its top ten account for about 2.6%. Study-level findings and limits: According to reports, the classifier identified cytomegalovirus status with high specificity and sensitivity. Segments of the TCR beta V type were, in most cases, productive about 90% or about 30% of the time in an earlier analysis.

This clonotype was sampled from a woman aged 40 to 50 in good health and CMV-seropositive. The chain links TRBV9 to TRBJ2-7; 14 bases align to TRBD2. Sequenced sample: PBMCs. In nucleotides, the CDR3 is TGTGCCAGCAGCCCAGGGACTAGCGGGAGTTTCCACGAGCAGTACTTC. Protein: CASSPGTSGSFHEQYF.